This T cell receptor beta chain was recovered during a study of beta chain features in type 1 diabetes. Study details: Patient and healthy donor groups were alike in age, gender and cell yields.

The V end was cut by 0 bases, the J end by 1 base, with 8 bases between. CDR3 size: 14 residues. Germline V gene data show CDR1 as SGDLS and CDR2 as YYNGEE. Of note for this clone: Antigen specificity is unknown. The sample carries other DNA sequences with the same CDR3.

Expressed TCRB transcripts were sequenced because the isolated RNA had all been reverse transcribed beforehand. The repertoire was sequenced with immunoSEQ multiplex PCR; TCRdb's copy has only in-frame clones and lacks some. Of 600,000 or so clones in the sample, roughly 12% were seen once. Purity exceeding 98% was reached by all sorted populations. Study observations and caveats: Researchers report that Type 1 diabetes patients had moderately but significantly shorter TCRB CDR3s across all four CD4+ subsets.

This sequence originates from a man aged 30 to 39 with type 1 diabetes. The rearrangement links TRBV9 to TRBJ2-7, with D unclear. What was sequenced was naive CD4+ T cells from blood. The CDR3 nucleotides are TGTGCCAGCAGCGTAGACGGCAGATCCTACGAGCAGTACTTC. As protein: CASSVDGRSYEQYF.